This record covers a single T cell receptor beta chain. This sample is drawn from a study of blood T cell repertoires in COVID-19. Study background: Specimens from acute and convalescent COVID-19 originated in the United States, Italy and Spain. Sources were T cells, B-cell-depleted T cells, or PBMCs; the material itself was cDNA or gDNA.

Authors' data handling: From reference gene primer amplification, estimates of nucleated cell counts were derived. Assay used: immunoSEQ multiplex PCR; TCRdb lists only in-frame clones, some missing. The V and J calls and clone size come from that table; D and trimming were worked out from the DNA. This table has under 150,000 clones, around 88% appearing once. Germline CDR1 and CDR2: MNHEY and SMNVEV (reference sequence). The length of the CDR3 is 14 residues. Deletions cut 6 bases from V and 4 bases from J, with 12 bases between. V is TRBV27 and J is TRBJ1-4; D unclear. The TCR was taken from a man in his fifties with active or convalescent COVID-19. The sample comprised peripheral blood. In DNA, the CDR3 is TGTGCCAGCAGCGAGAGATCTGGTAATGAAAAACTGTTTTTT. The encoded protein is CASSERSGNEKLFF. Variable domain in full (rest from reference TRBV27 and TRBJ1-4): EAQVTQNPRYLITVTGKKLTVTCSQNMNHEYMSWYRQDPGLGLRQIYYSMNVEVTDKGDVPEGYKVSRKEKRNFPLILESPSPNQTSLYFCASSERSGNEKLFFGSGTQLSVL.